The next 25 T cell receptor beta chains were all read from a single sample in a study of post-analysis software for immune sequencing data. Findings and limits, study-wide: A handful of TRBV segments appeared more often in patients than in controls, and TRBV5-6, TRBV5-1 and TRBV20-1 were among these.

Antigen specificity for these receptors is unknown. Every TCR beta cDNA library bore unique molecular identifiers. MiXCR, applied by TCRdb to the PCR reads, yields one record per CDR3 protein. The data show roughly 580,000 distinct CDR3 sequences, with roughly 46% seen just once and over 1.5% held by the top ten. The sequenced sample consisted of blood. The source of these receptors is a girl under 18 with multiple sclerosis.

The chain uses TRBV7-3 and TRBJ2-1; the D is unclear. This CDR3 contains 13 residues. V was shortened by 1 base and J by 4 bases, with 5 bases between the two germline ends. Germline V gene data show CDR1 as SGHTA and CDR2 as FQGTGA. In DNA form, the CDR3 reads TGTGCCAGCAGCTTAATAAGATACAATGAGCAGTTCTTC. Encoded protein: CASSLIRYNEQFF.

The CDR3 DNA reads as TGTGCCAGCAGCTTAACGGGACGCAACAATGAGCAGTTCTTC. It yields the protein CASSLTGRNNEQFF. The J gene is TRBJ2-1, the V gene TRBV7-9; D tentatively reads TRBD1 or TRBD2 (5 bases each). The V gene's germline CDR1 is SEHNR and CDR2 FQNEAQ (reference sequence). CDR3 length: 14 residues. The V and J ends lost 2 bases and 5 bases respectively, with 10 bases between them.

The chain couples TRBV10-3 to TRBJ2-7; D may be TRBD2 (6 bases). The V gene lost 4 bases and the J gene lost 6 bases, with 10 bases spanning the gap. The CDR3 is 12 amino acids. From germline, CDR1 is ENHRY and CDR2 SYGVKD. The CDR3 loop reads CAISVEGREQYF. CDR3 sequence (DNA): TGTGCCATCAGTGTGGAGGGTCGCGAGCAGTACTTC.

The chain carries TRBV5-5 and TRBJ2-3; 15 nucleotides line up with TRBD2. CDR3 length: 16 amino acids. Looked up from germline, CDR1 is SGHKS and CDR2 is YYEKEE (reference sequence). The V segment lost 3 bases and the J segment 6 bases; nucleotides outside the gene matches: 5. CDR3 region: CASSWGLAGGSDTQYF. The CDR3 nucleotides read TGTGCCAGCAGCTGGGGACTAGCGGGAGGATCGGATACGCAGTATTTT.

The gene calls are TRBV5-1 and TRBJ2-6; D is perhaps TRBD1 (6 bases). V was pared by 4 bases and J by 0 bases, with 17 bases between. Germline values: CDR1 SGHRS, CDR2 YFSETQ. This CDR3 is 18 amino acids long. The chain's CDR3 is CASSRRTDPPSGANVLTF. The CDR3 coding sequence is TGCGCCAGCAGCCGTCGGACAGACCCTCCCTCTGGGGCCAACGTCCTGACTTTC.

This clonotype appeared many times. J is TRBJ2-1 and V is TRBV5-5, with 7 positions matching TRBD1. Germline CDR1 reads SGHKS; CDR2 reads YYEKEE (reference sequence). Trimming at V came to 3 bases and at J to 3 bases, leaving 3 bases not matched to a gene. This CDR3 comprises 14 residues. CDR3 coding DNA: TGTGCCAGCAGCTGGACAGGAGGCTACAATGAGCAGTTCTTC. It yields the protein CASSWTGGYNEQFF.

The chain has TRBV20-1 and TRBJ1-2; 9 positions agree with TRBD1. V shed 0 bases and J 6 bases; nucleotides not matched to a gene: 23. The CDR3 totals 20 residues. Germline values: CDR1 DFQATT, CDR2 SNEGSKA (reference sequence). The CDR3 nucleotides are TGCAGTGCTAGAGATCGGGATCGGGGTTTTGCTAGGACAGGGGAGGATGGCTACACCTTC. Translated, it gives CSARDRDRGFARTGEDGYTF.

CDR3 sequence: CASSDRAPGTEAFF. The CDR3 DNA reads as TGTGCCAGCAGCGACCGGGCCCCCGGGACTGAAGCTTTCTTT. J is TRBJ1-1 and V is TRBV3-1; D not resolved. CDR3 size: 14 residues. V was pared by 5 bases and J by 5 bases, with 15 bases between. Germline V gene lookup returns CDR1 LGHDT and CDR2 YNNKEL (reference sequence).

This chain joins TRBV7-2 and TRBJ2-5; 7 positions agree with TRBD2. Germline values: CDR1 SGHTA, CDR2 FQGNSA. The length of the CDR3 is 15 residues. The ends lost 1 base at V and 4 bases at J; junction bases unmatched: 6. The chain's CDR3 is CASSLGTSARETQYF. CDR3 nucleotide sequence: TGTGCCAGCAGCTTAGGAACTAGCGCCAGAGAGACCCAGTACTTC.

The chain links TRBV20-1 to TRBJ2-5, with TRBD2 matching 13 bases. The V and J ends lost 4 bases and 1 base, in that order; junction bases with no gene match: 3. Germline V lookup: CDR1 DFQATT, CDR2 SNEGSKA (reference sequence). CDR3 length: 15 amino acids. The CDR3 DNA reads TGCAGTGCTATCCGACTAGCGGGGGGCCAAGAGACCCAGTACTTC. Its protein is CSAIRLAGGQETQYF.

This clonotype was observed at least ten times. V and J are TRBV6-5 and TRBJ2-6; D unclear. The V gene's germline CDR1 is MNHEY and CDR2 SVGAGI. The CDR3 is 15 amino acids. Trimming cost V 5 bases and J 0 bases, with 8 bases left between them. The CDR3 protein is CASSLRFSGANVLTF. In DNA, the CDR3 is TGTGCCAGCAGTCTCCGATTCTCTGGGGCCAACGTCCTGACTTTC.

This clonotype was counted ten times or more. V and J are TRBV7-9 and TRBJ2-7, with 7 bases fitting TRBD1. V was pared by 4 bases and J by 3 bases, with 3 bases of the junction left unmatched. This CDR3 contains 13 residues. Per germline, CDR1 SEHNR and CDR2 FQNEAQ (reference sequence). CDR3 amino acids: CASSSAGGYEQYF. The CDR3 DNA follows: TGTGCCAGCAGCTCCGCAGGGGGCTACGAGCAGTACTTC.

This clonotype occurred a few times. The chain is built from TRBV20-1 and TRBJ2-7; no definite D call. The germline V and J ends were trimmed by 0 bases and 6 bases, with 21 bases remaining between them. The CDR3 runs to 16 residues. The germline V gene encodes CDR1 DFQATT and CDR2 SNEGSKA (reference sequence). The CDR3 nucleotides are TGCAGTGCTAGAGACGGAAGCGACCGGGTTTTGGGCGAGCAGTACTTC. Translated, it gives CSARDGSDRVLGEQYF.

The V gene is TRBV6-5, the J gene TRBJ1-2; TRBD1 aligns across 8 bases. CDR3 length: 17 residues. V dropped 1 base and J dropped 5; count of bases not matched to a gene: 12. CDR1 and CDR2 (germline): MNHEY, SVGAGI. CDR3 protein: CASSYLPGQEQVYGYTF. The CDR3 region has the DNA TGTGCCAGCAGTTACTTACCGGGACAGGAGCAAGTATATGGCTACACCTTC.

The V and J genes are TRBV3-1 and TRBJ1-2, with D maybe TRBD1 (5 bases). In germline, CDR1 is LGHDT, CDR2 YNNKEL (reference sequence). This CDR3 comprises 13 residues. Trimming took 4 bases from V and 4 from J, leaving 10 bases between them. Here the CDR3 DNA reads TGTGCCAGCAGCCCGGGACTCTCCTATGGCTACACCTTC. Translation: CASSPGLSYGYTF.

This chain connects TRBV10-3 to TRBJ1-1, with D possibly being TRBD1 (6 bases). There are 13 residues in the CDR3. Trimming took off 6 bases at V and 3 bases at J, with 11 bases between the two ends. Per the germline V gene, CDR1 is ENHRY and CDR2 is SYGVKD. The CDR3 region is CAISYREDTEAFF. CDR3 in DNA: TGTGCCATCAGCTACAGGGAAGACACTGAAGCTTTCTTT.

The CDR3 is CSASPGGYEQYF. Here the CDR3 DNA reads TGCAGTGCTAGTCCGGGGGGCTACGAGCAGTACTTC. The gene calls are TRBV20-1 and TRBJ2-4, with 7 nucleotides matching TRBD2. Matching the DNA end better, TRBJ2-7 makes the J call doubtful. From germline, CDR1 is DFQATT and CDR2 SNEGSKA (reference sequence). CDR3 length: 12 amino acids.

This chain links TRBV10-3 with TRBJ2-2, with 10 bases aligning to TRBD1. The V gene end was trimmed by 7 bases and the J gene end by 6 bases; junction bases not matched to a gene: 5. CDR1 is ENHRY, CDR2 SYGVKD, per germline. The CDR3 covers 14 residues. The chain's CDR3 is CAITSTGGPGELFF. CDR3 in DNA: TGTGCCATCACCTCGACAGGGGGCCCCGGGGAGCTGTTTTTT.

The chain uses TRBV5-1 and TRBJ1-2; D not resolved. V was trimmed by 7 bases and J by 5 bases, leaving 18 bases between them. This CDR3 has 14 amino acids. Germline V gene lookup returns CDR1 SGHRS and CDR2 YFSETQ. The CDR3 is CASAGTINSYGYTF. In DNA form, the CDR3 reads TGCGCCAGCGCAGGAACCATCAATTCTTATGGCTACACCTTC.

The J gene is TRBJ1-1, the V gene TRBV12-3 or TRBV12-4, with TRBD1 identical over 7 bases. With 5 bases clipped from V and 1 base from J, the junction kept 7 bases outside the gene matches. The CDR3 sequence is 15 residues long. CDR3 amino acids: CASSLRGTENTEAFF. The CDR3 DNA follows: TGTGCCAGCAGTCTACGAGGGACAGAGAACACTGAAGCTTTCTTT.

The sample holds a few counts of this clonotype. The chain has TRBV6-5 and TRBJ2-5; D is possibly TRBD1 (6 bases). The V and J ends lost 6 bases and 7 bases respectively, with 12 bases between them. In germline, CDR1 is MNHEY, CDR2 SVGAGI. The CDR3 is 12 residues long. CDR3 nucleotides: TGTGCCAGCAGCCAGGGGCGCGGGACCCAGTACTTC. This sequence encodes CASSQGRGTQYF.

This clonotype was observed a few times. V gene TRBV6-5 combines with J gene TRBJ1-2, with a tentative D call TRBD1 (6 bases). The CDR3 totals 16 residues. Germline V CDR1 and CDR2: MNHEY, SVGAGI. V shed 6 bases and J shed 2 bases, with 19 bases lying between them. For the CDR3, the DNA is TGTGCCAGCAGCCTGGCTAGGGGGGCGGGGAACTATGGCTACACCTTC. Translated: CASSLARGAGNYGYTF.

This clonotype has more than one count but fewer than ten. For the CDR3, the DNA is TGCGCCAGCAGCCAAGGGGGAGCAGGCCTAAGGGCAAGGGATACGCAGTATTTT. Residues: CASSQGGAGLRARDTQYF. V gene TRBV4-1 combines with J gene TRBJ2-3; possibly TRBD2 for D (5 bases). Germline CDR1 reads MGHRA; CDR2 reads YSYEKL. This CDR3 is 18 amino acids long. Trimming cost V 1 base and J 6 bases, with 23 bases left between them.

The chain couples TRBV7-9 to TRBJ2-1, with 10 bases lining up with TRBD2. Trimming took 7 bases from V and 3 from J; bases not matched to a gene: 9. This CDR3 region has 16 residues. Germline CDR1 is SEHNR and CDR2 is FQNEAQ (reference sequence). The CDR3 nucleotides are TGTGCCAGCACCCTCTTCGGACTAGCGGTCTACAATGAGCAGTTCTTC. Residues: CASTLFGLAVYNEQFF. The full variable domain, with the rest looked up from reference TRBV7-9 and TRBJ2-1, is DTGVSQNPRHKITKRGQNVTFRCDPISEHNRLYWYRQTLGQGPEFLTYFQNEAQLEKSRLLSDRFSAERPKGSFSTLEIQRTEQGDSAMYLCASTLFGLAVYNEQFFGPGTRLTVL.

This clonotype is a singleton in its sample. The rearrangement links TRBV6-5 to TRBJ2-3; D remains unclear. This CDR3 region has 12 residues. CDR1 MNHEY and CDR2 SVGAGI come from the germline V gene. Trimming stripped 2 bases from V and 6 bases from J, with 6 bases between. The CDR3 DNA reads TGTGCCAGCAGTTACGGATCGGATACGCAGTATTTT. Amino acid sequence: CASSYGSDTQYF.